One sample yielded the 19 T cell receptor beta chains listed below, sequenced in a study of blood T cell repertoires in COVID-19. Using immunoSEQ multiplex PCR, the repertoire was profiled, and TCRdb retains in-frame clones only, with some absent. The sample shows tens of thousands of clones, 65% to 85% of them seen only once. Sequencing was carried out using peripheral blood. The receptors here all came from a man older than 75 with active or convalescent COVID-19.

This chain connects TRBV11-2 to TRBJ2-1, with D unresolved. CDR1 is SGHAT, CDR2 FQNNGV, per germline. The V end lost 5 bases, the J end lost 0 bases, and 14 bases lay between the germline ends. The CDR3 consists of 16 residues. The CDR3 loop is CASSPVRGNSYNEQFF. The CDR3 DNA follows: TGTGCCAGCAGCCCGGTTCGAGGTAACTCCTACAATGAGCAGTTCTTC.

CDR3 amino acids: CASSLMTGNYYGYTF. For the CDR3, the DNA is TGTGCCAGCAGCCTAATGACAGGGAATTACTATGGCTACACCTTC. The V call is TRBV5-6, the J call TRBJ1-2, with TRBD1 matching 7 bases. The CDR3 is 15 residues long. With 4 bases clipped from V and 3 bases from J, the junction kept 9 bases outside the gene matches. Looked up from germline, CDR1 is SGHDT and CDR2 is YYEEEE.

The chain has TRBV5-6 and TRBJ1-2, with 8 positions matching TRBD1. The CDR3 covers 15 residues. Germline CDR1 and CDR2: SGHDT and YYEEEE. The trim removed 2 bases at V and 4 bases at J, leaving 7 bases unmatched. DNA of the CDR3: TGTGCCAGCAGCTTTCTGACAGGGGTAGGCTATGGCTACACCTTC. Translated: CASSFLTGVGYGYTF.

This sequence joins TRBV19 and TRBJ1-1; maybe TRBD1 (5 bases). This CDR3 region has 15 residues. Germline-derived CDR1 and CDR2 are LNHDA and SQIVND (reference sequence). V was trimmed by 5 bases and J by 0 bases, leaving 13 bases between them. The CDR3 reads CASSGRGRMNTEAFF. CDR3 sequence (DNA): TGTGCCAGTAGTGGGCGGGGGAGGATGAACACTGAAGCTTTCTTT. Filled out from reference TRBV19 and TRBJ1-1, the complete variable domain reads DGGITQSPKYLFRKEGQNVTLSCEQNLNHDAMYWYRQDPGQGLRLIYYSQIVNDFQKGDIAEGYSVSREKKESFPLTVTSAQKNPTAFYLCASSGRGRMNTEAFFGQGTRLTVV.

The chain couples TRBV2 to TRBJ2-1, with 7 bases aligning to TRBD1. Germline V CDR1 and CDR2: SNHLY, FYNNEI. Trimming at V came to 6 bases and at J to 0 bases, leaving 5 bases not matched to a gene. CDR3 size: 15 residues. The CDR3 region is CASRGQLSSYNEQFF. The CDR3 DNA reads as TGTGCCAGCAGGGGACAGTTGAGCTCCTACAATGAGCAGTTCTTC.

The chain's CDR3 is CASSLSGGGLFF. CDR3 nucleotides: TGTGCCAGCAGTTTATCAGGGGGCGGACTGTTTTTT. V gene TRBV12-3 or TRBV12-4 combines with J gene TRBJ1-4; TRBD1 matches 8 bases. The CDR3 covers 12 residues. V shed 2 bases and J 13 bases; nucleotides not matched to a gene: 3.

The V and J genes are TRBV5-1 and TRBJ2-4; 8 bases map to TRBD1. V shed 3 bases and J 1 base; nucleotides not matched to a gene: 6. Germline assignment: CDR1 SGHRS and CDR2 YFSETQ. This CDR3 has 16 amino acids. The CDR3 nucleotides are TGCGCCAGCAGCTCGGGACAGGCATTGGCCAAAAACATTCAGTACTTC. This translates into CASSSGQALAKNIQYF.

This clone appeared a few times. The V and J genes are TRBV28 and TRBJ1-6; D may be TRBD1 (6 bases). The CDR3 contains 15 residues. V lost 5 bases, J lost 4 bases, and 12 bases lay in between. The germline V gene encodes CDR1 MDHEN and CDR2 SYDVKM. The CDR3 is CASSPTGSYNSPLHF. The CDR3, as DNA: TGTGCCAGCAGTCCGACAGGATCTTATAATTCACCCCTCCACTTT.

The DNA for the CDR3 is TGTGCCAGCAGTGACCCCCACACAGGGGGCGCGGAGACCCAGTACTTC. This translates into CASSDPHTGGAETQYF. This chain links TRBV6-1 with TRBJ2-5; TRBD1 matches at 9 bases. Germline CDR1 MNHNS, CDR2 SASEGT. The CDR3 spans 16 residues. The junction had 10 bases not matched to a gene; V was cut back by 3 bases and J by 5 bases.

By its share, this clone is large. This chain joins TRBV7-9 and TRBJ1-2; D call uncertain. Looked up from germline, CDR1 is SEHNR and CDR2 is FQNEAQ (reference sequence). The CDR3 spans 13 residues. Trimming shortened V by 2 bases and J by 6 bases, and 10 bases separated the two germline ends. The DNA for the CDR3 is TGTGCCAGCAGCTTAATGGAGACGCATGGCTACACCTTC. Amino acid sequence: CASSLMETHGYTF.

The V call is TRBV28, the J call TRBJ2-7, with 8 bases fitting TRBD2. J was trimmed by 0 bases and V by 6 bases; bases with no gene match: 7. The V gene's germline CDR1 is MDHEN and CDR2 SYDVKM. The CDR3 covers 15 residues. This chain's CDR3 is CASRRSGGSSYEQYF. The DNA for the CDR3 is TGTGCCAGCAGACGATCGGGGGGGAGCTCCTACGAGCAGTACTTC.

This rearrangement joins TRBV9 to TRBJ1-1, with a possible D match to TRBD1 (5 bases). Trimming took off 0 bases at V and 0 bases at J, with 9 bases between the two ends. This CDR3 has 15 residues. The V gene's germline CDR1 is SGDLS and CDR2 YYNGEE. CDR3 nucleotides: TGTGCCAGCAGCGTAGGGCAGGGCTTGAACACTGAAGCTTTCTTT. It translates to CASSVGQGLNTEAFF. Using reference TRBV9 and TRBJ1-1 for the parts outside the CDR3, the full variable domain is DSGVTQTPKHLITATGQRVTLRCSPRSGDLSVYWYQQSLDQGLQFLIQYYNGEERAKGNILERFSAQQFPDLHSELNLSSLELGDSALYFCASSVGQGLNTEAFFGQGTRLTVV.

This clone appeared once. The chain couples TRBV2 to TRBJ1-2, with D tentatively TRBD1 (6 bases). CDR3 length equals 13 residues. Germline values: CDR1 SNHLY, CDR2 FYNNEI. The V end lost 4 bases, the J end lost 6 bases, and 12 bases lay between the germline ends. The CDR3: CASSGQVSDGYTF. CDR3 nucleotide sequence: TGTGCCAGCAGTGGACAGGTTTCGGATGGCTACACCTTC.

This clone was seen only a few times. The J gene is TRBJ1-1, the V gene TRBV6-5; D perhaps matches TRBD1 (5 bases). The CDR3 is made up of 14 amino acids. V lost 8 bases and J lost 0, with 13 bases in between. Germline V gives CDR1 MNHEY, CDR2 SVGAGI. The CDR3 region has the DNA TGTGCCAGCCATGGGGGGTACCTGAACACTGAAGCTTTCTTT. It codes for CASHGGYLNTEAFF.

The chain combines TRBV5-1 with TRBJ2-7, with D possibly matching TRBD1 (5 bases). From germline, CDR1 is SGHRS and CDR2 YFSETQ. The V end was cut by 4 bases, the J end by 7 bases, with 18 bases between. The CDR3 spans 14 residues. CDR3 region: CASSPDTGLGEQYF. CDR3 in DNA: TGCGCCAGCAGCCCGGACACGGGCCTAGGAGAGCAGTACTTC.

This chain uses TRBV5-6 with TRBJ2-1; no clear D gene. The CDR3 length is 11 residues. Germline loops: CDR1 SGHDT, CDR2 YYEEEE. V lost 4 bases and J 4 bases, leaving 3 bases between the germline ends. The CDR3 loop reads CASSLYNEQFF. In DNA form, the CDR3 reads TGTGCCAGCAGCCTATACAATGAGCAGTTCTTC.

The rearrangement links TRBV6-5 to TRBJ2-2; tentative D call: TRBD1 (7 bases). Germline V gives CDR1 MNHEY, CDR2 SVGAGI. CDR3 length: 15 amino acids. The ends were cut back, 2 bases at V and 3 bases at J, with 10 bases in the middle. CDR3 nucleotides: TGTGCCAGCAGTTACCCCAGGGGGGACACCGGGGAGCTGTTTTTT. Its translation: CASSYPRGDTGELFF.

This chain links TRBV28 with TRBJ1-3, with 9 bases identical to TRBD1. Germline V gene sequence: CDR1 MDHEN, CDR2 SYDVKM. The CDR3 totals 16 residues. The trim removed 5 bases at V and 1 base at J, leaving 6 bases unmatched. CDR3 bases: TGTGCCAGCAGTCCACCGGGACAGGGTTCTGGAAACACCATATATTTT. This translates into CASSPPGQGSGNTIYF.

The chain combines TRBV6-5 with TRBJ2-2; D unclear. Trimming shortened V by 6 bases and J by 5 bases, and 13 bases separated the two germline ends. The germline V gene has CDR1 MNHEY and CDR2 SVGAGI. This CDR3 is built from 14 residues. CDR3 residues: CASRPPQVTGELFF. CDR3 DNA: TGTGCCAGCAGACCCCCGCAGGTGACCGGGGAGCTGTTTTTT.